These 15 T cell receptor beta chains were sequenced from one sample in a study of T cell responses to AZD1222 COVID-19 vaccine. Measured with immunoSEQ multiplex PCR; TCRdb has only the in-frame clones, and not every one. This sample carries about 150,000 clones, about 87% of them seen once, and the ten largest clones take roughly 2%. Sequencing used peripheral blood, obtained on day 0 of AZD1222 vaccination. Receptor source: an adult in good health.

V usage is TRBV30 and J usage is TRBJ2-5; D gene unclear. This CDR3 spans 12 amino acids. Trimming took off 2 bases at V and 2 bases at J, with 6 bases between the two ends. From germline, CDR1 is GTSNPN and CDR2 SVGIG (reference sequence). The CDR3 region has the DNA TGTGCCTGGAGTTCAGGACAAGAGACCCAGTACTTC. It specifies CAWSSGQETQYF.

The sample holds a few counts of this clone. The chain carries TRBV27 and TRBJ1-5; D unclear. Germline V gene data show CDR1 as MNHEY and CDR2 as SMNVEV (reference sequence). The CDR3 length is 13 residues. V dropped 3 bases and J dropped 4 bases, with 7 bases sitting between them. The CDR3 sequence is CASSFGKNQPQHF. The DNA of the CDR3 is TGTGCCAGCAGTTTCGGGAAAAATCAGCCCCAGCATTTT.

The sample holds one count of this clone. The chain couples TRBV29-1 to TRBJ2-6; D is undetermined. CDR3 size: 15 residues. Trimming pared 2 bases from V and 0 bases from J, leaving 8 bases between. The germline V gene encodes CDR1 SQVTM and CDR2 ANQGSEA. The CDR3 loop is CSVEFDSSGANVLTF. CDR3 coding DNA: TGCAGCGTTGAATTCGATAGCTCTGGGGCCAACGTCCTGACTTTC. Using reference TRBV29-1 and TRBJ2-6 for the parts outside the CDR3, the full variable domain is SAVISQKPSRDICQRGTSLTIQCQVDSQVTMMFWYRQQPGQSLTLIATANQGSEATYESGFVIDKFPISRPNLTFSTLTVSNMSPEDSSIYLCSVEFDSSGANVLTFGAGSRLTVL.

The chain couples TRBV3-1 (or the pseudogene TRBV3-2) to TRBJ1-3; D is perhaps TRBD1 (6 bases). In germline, CDR1 is LGHDT, CDR2 YNNKEL (reference sequence). V lost 2 bases to trimming and J lost 0 bases, with 11 bases between them. This CDR3 is built from 16 residues. The CDR3 is CASSQPTGSSGNTIYF. CDR3 nucleotides: TGTGCCAGCAGCCAACCGACAGGATCCTCTGGAAACACCATATATTTT.

The V gene is TRBV7-2, the J gene TRBJ2-1; 7 bases fit TRBD2. Trimming took 2 bases from V and 6 from J; bases not matched to a gene: 13. The CDR3 has 17 amino acids. The germline V gene encodes CDR1 SGHTA and CDR2 FQGNSA. The CDR3 loop is CASSLYGRWEGLNEQFF. The CDR3 DNA is TGTGCCAGCAGCTTATACGGTCGGTGGGAGGGTCTCAATGAGCAGTTCTTC.

CDR3 amino acids: CASSGVRGLNVRNQPQHF. The DNA for the CDR3 is TGTGCCAGCAGTGGGGTGAGGGGGCTAAATGTCCGCAATCAGCCCCAGCATTTT. The chain carries TRBV6-2 or TRBV6-3 and TRBJ1-5; 7 bases fit TRBD1. After removal of 5 bases from V and 2 bases from J, the junction contained 15 bases not matched to a gene. The CDR3 consists of 18 residues. The germline CDR1 and CDR2 sequences are MNHEY and SVGEGT.

This chain uses TRBV4-3 with TRBJ1-4; no reliable D call. With 2 bases removed from V and 4 bases from J, the gap between germline ends came to 8 bases. The CDR3 totals 14 residues. Germline assignment: CDR1 LGHNA and CDR2 YSLEER. The DNA for the CDR3 is TGCGCCAGCAGCCAAACAGCCGATAATGAAAAACTGTTTTTT. It codes for CASSQTADNEKLFF.

Written as DNA, the CDR3 is TGCGCCAGTTACGGCACCGGGGAGCTGTTTTTT. It specifies CASYGTGELFF. The chain has TRBV5-1 and TRBJ2-2; D is undetermined. Germline-derived CDR1 and CDR2 are SGHRS and YFSETQ. Trimming left V 8 bases short and J 4 bases short, with 6 bases between. The length of the CDR3 is 11 residues.

The V call is TRBV3-1 (or the pseudogene TRBV3-2), the J call TRBJ2-2; 9 bases match TRBD1. This CDR3 spans 18 amino acids. The ends lost 3 bases at V and 0 bases at J; junction bases unmatched: 8. Germline V gene lookup returns CDR1 LGHDT and CDR2 YNNKEL (reference sequence). CDR3 DNA sequence: TGTGCCAGCAGCCACCGGGACAGGGCCAAATCGAACACCGGGGAGCTGTTTTTT. This codes for CASSHRDRAKSNTGELFF.

This CDR3 is CASGLSYNEQFF. The CDR3 DNA follows: TGTGCCAGCGGCCTCTCCTACAATGAGCAGTTCTTC. The V call is TRBV7-3, the J call TRBJ2-1; D gene ambiguous. Trimming removed 8 bases from V and 0 bases from J, with 5 bases in between. There are 12 residues in the CDR3. CDR1 is SGHTA and CDR2 is FQGTGA in the germline V gene.

V gene TRBV6-4 combines with J gene TRBJ1-5, with D possibly matching TRBD1 (6 bases). This CDR3 comprises 13 residues. The V and J ends lost 9 bases and 2 bases respectively, with 11 bases between them. The germline V gene has CDR1 MRHNA and CDR2 SNTAGT. The DNA of the CDR3 is TGTGCCAGGGAGGACAGAGGCAATCAGCCCCAGCATTTT. This gives the protein CAREDRGNQPQHF.

The J gene is TRBJ1-1, the V gene TRBV28, with 9 bases that match TRBD1. V was pared by 7 bases and J by 3 bases, with 9 bases of the junction left unmatched. Germline V lookup: CDR1 MDHEN, CDR2 SYDVKM. There are 15 residues in the CDR3. CDR3 sequence reads: CASTQGATVDTEAFF. DNA for the CDR3: TGTGCCAGCACACAGGGGGCTACGGTGGACACTGAAGCTTTCTTT.

This clone was picked up a small number of times. The rearrangement joins TRBV30 to TRBJ1-1; D is unresolved. CDR3 length: 10 residues. Germline lookup yields CDR1 GTSNPN and CDR2 SVGIG (reference sequence). V gave up 7 bases and J gave up 5 bases, with 8 bases separating them. DNA of the CDR3: TGTGCCTTGGAAAGTACTGAAGCTTTCTTT. Its protein product is CALESTEAFF.

This chain joins TRBV7-2 and TRBJ2-3; D is unresolved. The CDR3 totals 12 residues. Germline-derived CDR1 and CDR2 are SGHTA and FQGNSA. The ends were cut back, 5 bases at V and 5 bases at J, with 8 bases in the middle. This chain's CDR3 is CASSPDRDTQYF. The CDR3 DNA is TGTGCCAGCAGCCCGGATCGAGATACGCAGTATTTT.

This clone was counted a single time. The CDR3 reads CASSNRGRRDYGYTF. The DNA of the CDR3 is TGTGCCAGCAGCAACAGGGGGCGCCGCGACTATGGCTACACCTTC. This chain connects TRBV21-1 to TRBJ1-2; whether TRBD1, the table's D call, matches the DNA was not checked. TRBV21-1 is noted as a pseudogene. This CDR3 contains 15 residues.